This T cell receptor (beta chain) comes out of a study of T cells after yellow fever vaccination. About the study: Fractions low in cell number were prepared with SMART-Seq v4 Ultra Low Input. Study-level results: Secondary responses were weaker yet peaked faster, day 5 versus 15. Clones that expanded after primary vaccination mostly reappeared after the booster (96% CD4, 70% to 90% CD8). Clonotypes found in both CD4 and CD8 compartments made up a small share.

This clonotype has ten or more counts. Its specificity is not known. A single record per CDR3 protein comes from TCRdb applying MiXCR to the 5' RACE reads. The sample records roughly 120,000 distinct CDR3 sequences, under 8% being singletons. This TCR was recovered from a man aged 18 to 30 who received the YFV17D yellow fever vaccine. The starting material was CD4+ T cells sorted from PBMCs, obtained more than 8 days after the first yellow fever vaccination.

CDR3 sequence: CASSLSQTQYF. CDR3 DNA: TGTGCCAGCAGCTTATCTCAGACCCAGTACTTC. V and J are TRBV7-8 and TRBJ2-5; D remains ambiguous. This CDR3 is 11 amino acids long. Trimming left V 2 bases short and J 6 bases short, with 4 bases between. Germline loops: CDR1 SGHVS, CDR2 FQNEAQ.